Listed below are T cell receptor beta chains from one sample, sequenced in a study of blood T cell repertoires in COVID-19. TCRdb keeps only in-frame clones here, not all; method: immunoSEQ multiplex PCR. The table shows 300,000 to 350,000 clones, with around 86% occurring only once. Specimen: PBMCs or T cells enriched from blood (not recorded which). The source is a woman in her forties with acute COVID-19. Each CDR3 is given with its conserved first and last residue. A D gene is named only where the DNA matches it firmly. A clone size is listed for some rows: how often the clone was seen (once, few, many), or a class if it is expanded.

>TRBJ2-7|few|NA|TRBV29-1
CSVAPDRAYEQYF
TGCAGCGTCGCCCCTGACAGAGCCTACGAGCAGTACTTC
>TRBJ1-1|NA|NA|TRBV2
CASRAGTQNTEAFF
TGTGCCAGCAGAGCTGGGACACAGAACACTGAAGCTTTCTTT
>TRBJ1-1|NA|NA|TRBV18
CASSPKPNTEAFF
TGTGCCAGCTCACCAAAGCCGAACACTGAAGCTTTCTTT
>TRBJ1-2|NA|NA|TRBV28
CASSQRYGYTF
TGTGCCAGCAGTCAGCGATATGGCTACACCTTC
>TRBJ2-3|NA|TRBD2|TRBV7-8
CASSPSSGTTEGTQYF
TGTGCCAGCAGCCCCTCTTCCGGGACTACAGAGGGTACGCAGTATTTT
>TRBJ1-2|once|TRBD1|TRBV6-1
CASSESRGAYGYTF
TGTGCCAGCAGTGAATCCAGGGGGGCGTATGGCTACACCTTC
>TRBJ1-4|NA|TRBD1|TRBV5-1
CASSLTGATNEKLFF
TGCGCCAGCAGCCTTACAGGGGCAACTAATGAAAAACTGTTTTTT
>TRBJ1-1|NA|NA|TRBV10-3
CAIRTVNTEAFF
TGTGCCATCAGAACAGTGAACACTGAAGCTTTCTTT
>TRBJ2-1|NA|NA|TRBV7-3
CASSSDSNEQFF
TGTGCCAGCAGCTCCGACAGTAATGAGCAGTTCTTC
>TRBJ1-1|NA|NA|TRBV5-1
CASSLFGATEAFF
TGCGCCAGCAGCTTATTTGGGGCCACTGAAGCTTTCTTT
>TRBJ1-1|once|NA|TRBV5-6
CASSLIEGTEAFF
TGTGCCAGCAGCTTGATCGAGGGAACTGAAGCTTTCTTT
>TRBJ2-2|NA|TRBD1|TRBV5-6
CASSLRDRVIGELFF
TGTGCCAGCAGCCTCCGGGACAGGGTTATTGGGGAGCTGTTTTTT
>TRBJ2-1|NA|NA|TRBV7-9
CASSPAASSYNEQFF
TGTGCCAGCAGCCCAGCGGCTAGCTCCTACAATGAGCAGTTCTTC
>TRBJ1-4|NA|TRBD1|TRBV3-1/TRBV3-2
CASSPRTGGVEKLFF
TGTGCCAGCAGCCCCCGGACAGGGGGAGTAGAAAAACTGTTTTTT
>TRBJ2-1|NA|NA|TRBV7-2
CASSLPGRYEQFF
TGTGCCAGCAGCTTACCCGGGAGATATGAGCAGTTCTTC
>TRBJ2-7|NA|TRBD1|TRBV27
CASSWTGAEQYF
TGTGCCAGCAGTTGGACAGGGGCCGAGCAGTACTTC
>TRBJ1-1|NA|NA|TRBV6-2/TRBV6-3
CASSYSTKGLNTEAFF
TGTGCCAGCAGTTACTCTACAAAGGGGCTGAACACTGAAGCTTTCTTT
>TRBJ1-1|NA|NA|TRBV18
CASSPQGLNTEAFF
TGTGCCAGCTCACCCCAGGGGCTGAACACTGAAGCTTTCTTT
>TRBJ2-7|NA|TRBD2|TRBV4-2
CASSQEVLAGRSYEQYF
TGTGCCAGCAGCCAAGAGGTACTAGCGGGAAGGTCCTACGAGCAGTACTTC
>TRBJ2-1|NA|NA|TRBV14
CASSSGIQTATMLF
TGTGCCAGCAGCTCCGGGATACAAACAGCAACAATGCTCTTC
>TRBJ1-1|NA|TRBD1|TRBV7-8
CASRQPGRQGGKAFF
TGTGCCAGCAGACAGCCCGGTCGACAGGGTGGAAAAGCTTTCTTT
>TRBJ1-2|once|NA|TRBV4-2
CASSQVGGTVGHGYTF
TGTGCCAGCAGCCAGGTCGGAGGGACTGTAGGTCATGGCTACACCTTC
>TRBJ1-2|NA|NA|TRBV7-9
CASSPDKNYGYTF
TGTGCCAGCAGCCCAGACAAGAACTATGGCTACACCTTC
>TRBJ1-2|NA|TRBD1|TRBV19
CASSPRGPYGYTF
TGTGCCAGTAGTCCCAGGGGGCCCTATGGCTACACCTTC
>TRBJ2-5|NA|NA|TRBV2
CASSQGLAQYF
TGTGCCAGCAGCCAGGGGCTCGCCCAGTACTTC
>TRBJ2-1|NA|TRBD2|TRBV28
CASSPGGRTNEQFF
TGTGCCAGCAGTCCGGGCGGGAGAACGAATGAGCAGTTCTTC
>TRBJ1-2|once|TRBD1|TRBV5-4
CASSLFGQDYGYTF
TGTGCCAGCAGCTTGTTCGGACAGGACTATGGCTACACCTTC
>TRBJ2-7|NA|TRBD2|TRBV5-4
CASSLEGLTSGYEQYF
TGTGCCAGCAGCTTGGAAGGACTGACTAGCGGCTACGAGCAGTACTTC
>TRBJ1-1|few|NA|TRBV5-1
CASSLVGQSPEAFF
TGCGCCAGCAGCTTGGTTGGACAGTCTCCTGAAGCTTTCTTT
>TRBJ1-2|once|TRBD1|TRBV3-1/TRBV3-2
CASSQGQWGYGYTF
TGTGCCAGCAGCCAGGGACAGTGGGGCTATGGCTACACCTTC
>TRBJ1-2|NA|TRBD1|TRBV9
CASSEGQGVGGYTF
TGTGCCAGCAGCGAAGGGCAGGGGGTGGGTGGCTACACCTTC
>TRBJ2-3|NA|NA|TRBV2
CAAAQRNTDTQYF
TGTGCCGCCGCCCAGCGGAACACAGATACGCAGTATTTT
>TRBJ1-2|NA|NA|TRBV24-1
CATSDTTGNYGYTF
TGTGCCACCAGTGACACCACAGGGAACTATGGCTACACCTTC
>TRBJ2-2|NA|TRBD1|TRBV28
CASIPSSGTGITGELFF
TGTGCCAGCATCCCTTCTTCCGGGACAGGGATAACCGGGGAGCTGTTTTTT
>TRBJ1-1|NA|NA|TRBV12-3/TRBV12-4
CASSLQANTEAFF
TGTGCCAGCAGTTTGCAAGCGAACACTGAAGCTTTCTTT
>TRBJ2-7|once|NA|TRBV5-5
CASSLETSYEQYF
TGTGCCAGCAGCTTGGAAACAAGCTACGAGCAGTACTTC
>TRBJ2-1|NA|NA|TRBV14
CASNRASYNEQFF
TGTGCCAGCAACAGGGCTTCATACAATGAGCAGTTCTTC
>TRBJ1-2|NA|NA|TRBV10-2
CASNPGDLHYGYTF
TGCGCCAGCAACCCAGGGGATCTTCACTATGGCTACACCTTC
>TRBJ1-2|few|NA|TRBV18
CASSPNIREANYGYTF
TGTGCCAGCTCACCGAACATCAGGGAGGCTAACTATGGCTACACCTTC
>TRBJ1-2|NA|TRBD1|TRBV29-1
CSVDLGGDYGYTF
TGCAGCGTTGATCTAGGGGGCGACTATGGCTACACCTTC
>TRBJ1-2|NA|NA|TRBV5-4
CASSLDRVYYGYTF
TGTGCCAGCAGCTTGGACAGGGTATACTATGGCTACACCTTC
>TRBJ2-1|NA|TRBD1|TRBV6-4
CASSDAGQGAFSSYNEQFF
TGTGCCAGCAGTGACGCGGGACAGGGGGCATTTAGCTCCTACAATGAGCAGTTCTTC
>TRBJ2-7|NA|NA|TRBV29-1
CSVEGWCPSGYEQYF
TGCAGCGTTGAAGGATGGTGTCCGTCGGGCTACGAGCAGTACTTC
>TRBJ2-7|NA|TRBD2|TRBV4-3
CASSQSLAGNYEQYF
TGCGCCAGCAGCCAGTCACTAGCGGGGAACTACGAGCAGTACTTC
>TRBJ2-7|NA|NA|TRBV2
CASSPFSPYEQYF
TGTGCCAGCAGCCCATTTAGCCCCTACGAGCAGTACTTC
>TRBJ1-1|NA|TRBD1|TRBV7-9
CASRPNRGINTEAFF
TGTGCCAGCAGACCAAACAGGGGGATTAACACTGAAGCTTTCTTT
>TRBJ2-2|NA|NA|TRBV7-3
CASSTTGNTGELFF
TGTGCCAGCAGCACGACAGGGAACACCGGGGAGCTGTTTTTT
>TRBJ2-1|NA|NA|TRBV5-4
CASSLVADNEQFF
TGTGCCAGCAGCTTGGTAGCAGACAATGAGCAGTTCTTC
>TRBJ2-7|NA|TRBD2|TRBV28
CATESGRGAFSEQYF
TGTGCCACCGAGTCGGGGAGGGGAGCTTTCAGCGAGCAGTACTTC
>TRBJ1-5|NA|TRBD1|TRBV6-2/TRBV6-3
CASSQQTRQGYQPQHF
TGTGCCAGCAGCCAACAAACGAGACAGGGTTATCAGCCCCAGCATTTT
>TRBJ1-5|NA|TRBD1|TRBV2
CASRDRDSNNQPQHF
TGTGCCAGCAGAGACCGGGACAGCAACAATCAGCCCCAGCATTTT
>TRBJ1-2|NA|NA|TRBV3-1/TRBV3-2
CASSQGPQVDYGYTF
TGTGCCAGCAGCCAAGGTCCACAGGTCGACTATGGCTACACCTTC
>TRBJ2-1|NA|NA|TRBV29-1
CSVEESLEQFF
TGCAGCGTTGAAGAAAGCCTTGAGCAGTTCTTC
>TRBJ2-7|NA|NA|TRBV6-6
CASSYFPGPNSYEQYF
TGTGCCAGCAGTTACTTTCCGGGTCCTAACTCCTACGAGCAGTACTTC
>TRBJ2-4|NA|NA|TRBV6-2/TRBV6-3
CASSSPEGAKNIQYF
TGTGCCAGCAGCTCCCCGGAGGGGGCCAAAAACATTCAGTACTTC